This T cell receptor beta chain stems from a study of blood T cell repertoires in COVID-19. As for the study in general: Nucleic acid was either cDNA or gDNA, and it came from T cells, B-cell-depleted T cells, or PBMCs.

Participant ages covered roughly 18 to 89 years across 24 US areas. Each participant's cohort was designated according to participant-reported clinical history. Authors' processing steps: Reference gene primer amplification in the assay estimated nucleated cell counts. Sequencing was performed with immunoSEQ multiplex PCR; in TCRdb, only in-frame clones are kept and a portion is missing. V and J calls and clone size follow that table, whereas D and trimming were derived from the DNA. The top ten clones hold roughly 3.5% of a sample with around 140,000 clones, 84% of them seen once. This sequence originates from a woman aged 50 to 65 with acute COVID-19. Sequencing was done on a sample of PBMCs or T cells enriched from blood (not recorded which).

The CDR3 DNA is TGTGCCAGCAGGCTAGCGGGGGGTTCGAGGGAGACCCAGTACTTC. Translating it yields CASRLAGGSRETQYF. The chain carries TRBV27 and TRBJ2-5; 11 nucleotides agree with TRBD2. Looked up from germline, CDR1 is MNHEY and CDR2 is SMNVEV (reference sequence). The CDR3 loop spans 15 amino acids. The V and J ends lost 6 bases and 5 bases, in that order; junction bases with no gene match: 8.